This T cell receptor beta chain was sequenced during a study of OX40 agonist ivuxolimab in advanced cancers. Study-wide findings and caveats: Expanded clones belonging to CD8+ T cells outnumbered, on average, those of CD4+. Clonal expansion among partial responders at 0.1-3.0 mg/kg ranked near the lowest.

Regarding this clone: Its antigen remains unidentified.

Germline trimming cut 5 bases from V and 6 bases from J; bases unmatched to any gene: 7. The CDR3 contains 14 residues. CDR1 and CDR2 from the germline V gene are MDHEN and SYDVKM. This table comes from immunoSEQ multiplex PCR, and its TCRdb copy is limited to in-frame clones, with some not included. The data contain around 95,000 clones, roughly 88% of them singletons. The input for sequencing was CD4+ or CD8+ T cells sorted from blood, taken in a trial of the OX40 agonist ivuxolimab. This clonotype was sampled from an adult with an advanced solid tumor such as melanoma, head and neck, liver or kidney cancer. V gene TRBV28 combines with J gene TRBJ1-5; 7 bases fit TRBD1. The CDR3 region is CASSPGQYLQPQHF. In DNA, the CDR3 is TGTGCCAGCAGTCCGGGACAGTACCTTCAGCCCCAGCATTTT. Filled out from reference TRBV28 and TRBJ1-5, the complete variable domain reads DVKVTQSSRYLVKRTGEKVFLECVQDMDHENMFWYRQDPGLGLRLIYFSYDVKMKEKGDIPEGYSVSREKKERFSLILESASTNQTSMYLCASSPGQYLQPQHFGDGTRLSIL.